This T cell receptor beta chain was sequenced during a study of T cells in Graves' hyperthyroidism and ophthalmopathy. Study results and caveats: Stable hyperthyroidism was told apart from ophthalmopathy by a model built on 13 V-J features.

Many counts were recorded for this clonotype. Its antigen is not known. RNA transcripts served as the template for amplifying TCR beta CDR3 regions. TCR CDR3 underwent first-round RT-PCR with the HTBI primer set. TCRdb independently ran MiXCR on the multiplex PCR reads; one entry per CDR3 protein. The data contain roughly 500,000 distinct CDR3 sequences, more than 15% of them singletons. The source material was blood. The receptor was isolated from a woman in her twenties or thirties with Graves' ophthalmopathy.

CDR3 nucleotides: TGCAGTGCACCGAAAGCGGGAGTGTCCTACGAGCAGTACTTC. Its protein product is CSAPKAGVSYEQYF. The gene calls are TRBV20-1 and TRBJ2-7; 8 positions agree with TRBD2. CDR3 length equals 14 residues. The germline gives CDR1 DFQATT, CDR2 SNEGSKA (reference sequence). With 6 bases clipped from V and 1 base from J, the junction kept 8 bases outside the gene matches.